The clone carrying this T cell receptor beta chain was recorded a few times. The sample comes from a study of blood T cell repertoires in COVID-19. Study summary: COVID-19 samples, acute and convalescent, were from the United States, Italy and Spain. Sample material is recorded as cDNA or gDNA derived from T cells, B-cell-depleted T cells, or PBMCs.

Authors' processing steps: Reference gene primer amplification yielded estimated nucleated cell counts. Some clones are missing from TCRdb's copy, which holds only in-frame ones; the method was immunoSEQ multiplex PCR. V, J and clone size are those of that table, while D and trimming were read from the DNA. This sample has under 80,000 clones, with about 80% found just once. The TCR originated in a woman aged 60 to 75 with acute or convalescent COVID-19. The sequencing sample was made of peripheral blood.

This CDR3 reads CASSKTAGVGTDTQYF. DNA of the CDR3: TGTGCCAGCAGTAAAACCGCAGGGGTCGGCACAGATACGCAGTATTTT. The chain carries TRBV6-4 and TRBJ2-3; weak D call: TRBD1 (6 bases). V lost 5 bases, J lost 1 base, and 16 bases lay in between. The CDR3 consists of 16 residues. Germline CDR1 is MRHNA and CDR2 is SNTAGT.